The rows below give T cell receptor beta chains drawn from one sample of a study of molecular identifiers for immune sequencing clone quantification. Each CDR3 protein gets one entry after TCRdb re-called the PCR reads with MiXCR. The repertoire has approximately 100,000 distinct CDR3 sequences, under 40% of them found once; the top ten carry around 4.2%. The sequenced sample was naive CD8+ T cells from blood, with Jurkat cell RNA spiked in. These receptors came from a human donor in good health. Some libraries in this study had Jurkat cell RNA spiked in. CDR3s include the opening cysteine and the closing phenylalanine or tryptophan. Fields, in order: clone size, V gene, D gene, J gene, CDR3 DNA, CDR3 protein. The D gene is left open where the match is weak. The size entry is marked missing in some rows and otherwise reads once, few, many or a size class.

>.|TRBV13|.|TRBJ2-5
TGTGCCAGCAGCTTAGGCGGGATCCAAGAGACCCAGTACTTC
CASSLGGIQETQYF
>.|TRBV7-8|.|TRBJ2-3
TGTGCCAGCAGCTATTTCCGGAGCACAGATACGCAGTATTTT
CASSYFRSTDTQYF
>few|TRBV20-1|TRBD1|TRBJ2-3
TGCAGTGCAGATGATGACAGGGGAATGGCAGATACGCAGTATTTT
CSADDDRGMADTQYF
>many|TRBV25-1|.|TRBJ2-7
TGTGCCAGCAGTGAATATCTGACCTACGAGCAGTACTTC
CASSEYLTYEQYF
>.|TRBV7-8|TRBD1|TRBJ2-1
TGTGCCAGCAGCTTTCTACGACAGGGGTTGGGGAAAGAGCAGTTCTTC
CASSFLRQGLGKEQFF
>few|TRBV2|.|TRBJ2-7
TGTGCCAGCAGCTCGGGACAAGAGTACTTC
CASSSGQEYF
>few|TRBV6-6|TRBD1|TRBJ2-3
TGTGCCAGCAGTTGGGGACAGAGCACAGATACGCAGTATTTT
CASSWGQSTDTQYF
>many|TRBV4-3|TRBD2|TRBJ2-1
TGCGCCAGCAGCCAAGAATTAGCGGGGGATGACAATGAGCAGTTCTTC
CASSQELAGDDNEQFF
>.|TRBV28|.|TRBJ2-3
TGTGCCAGCAGTTTTGTCAGCGGCACAGATACGCAGTTATTT
CASSFVSGTDTQLF
>.|TRBV6-2/TRBV6-3|.|TRBJ2-1
TGTGCCAGCAGTTCAGACTGGAAGCAGTTCTTC
CASSSDWKQFF
>.|TRBV5-3|.|TRBJ2-7
TGTGCCAGCAGCTTGGGGACTGAAATCTACGAGCAGTACTTC
CASSLGTEIYEQYF
>.|TRBV20-1|.|TRBJ1-3
TGCAGTGCTTCGGAAGGCTCTGGAAACACCATATATTTT
CSASEGSGNTIYF
>few|TRBV9|.|TRBJ2-2
TGTGCCAGCAGCGTACCTCAAAAGGGGCGTGGCACCGGGGAGCTGTTTTTT
CASSVPQKGRGTGELFF
>.|TRBV2|TRBD2|TRBJ2-7
TGTGCCAGCGATGGGGCTAGCGGGAGGTCTACCTACGAGCAGTACTTC
CASDGASGRSTYEQYF
>many|TRBV7-9|.|TRBJ1-1
TGTGCCAGCAGCTTGTTGGCGGGGACTGAAGCTTTCTTT
CASSLLAGTEAFF
>.|TRBV24-1|TRBD1|TRBJ1-5
TGTGCCACCAGTGATAGACAGGGTAGGGAGCATCAGCCCCAGCATTTT
CATSDRQGREHQPQHF
>few|TRBV7-9|TRBD2|TRBJ2-1
TGTGCCAGCAGTGTTCCGGGACTAGCCAATGAGCAGTTCTTC
CASSVPGLANEQFF
>.|TRBV7-8|.|TRBJ2-7
TGTGCCAGCAGCTTAGCTACCGGGGCACATATCTACGAGCAGTACTTC
CASSLATGAHIYEQYF
>.|TRBV7-2|TRBD2|TRBJ2-1
TGTGCCAGCAGCGCCGTTTGGACTAGCGGAGGTCCGGACAATGAGCAGTTCTTC
CASSAVWTSGGPDNEQFF
>.|TRBV6-5|TRBD2|TRBJ2-1
TGTGCCAGCAGTTACTACCTAGCGGGAGGTTACAATGAGCAGTTCTTC
CASSYYLAGGYNEQFF
>.|TRBV21-1|.|TRBJ2-3
TGTGCCAGCAGCATTAGCGGGAGCCCTAGCACAGATACGCAGTATTTT
CASSISGSPSTDTQYF
>.|TRBV7-6|.|TRBJ2-3
TGTGCCAGCAGCTTAGCAGGGTACAGTTCAGATACGCAGTATTTT
CASSLAGYSSDTQYF
>many|TRBV5-1|.|TRBJ2-7
TGCGCCAGCAGCTTGTGGTGGGAGGTTCCCCACGAGCAGTACTTC
CASSLWWEVPHEQYF
>many|TRBV12-3/TRBV12-4|.|TRBJ1-6
TGTGCCAGCAGTTATCGTAGCTCCTATAATTCACCCCTCCACTTT
CASSYRSSYNSPLHF
>few|TRBV4-2|.|TRBJ2-1
TGTGCCAGCAGCCAGAGGGGGGCAGATGAGCAGTTCTTC
CASSQRGADEQFF
>.|TRBV7-6|TRBD1|TRBJ2-7
TGTGCCAGCAGCTTAGACGGGACAGAGACCTACGAGCAGTACTTC
CASSLDGTETYEQYF
>many|TRBV6-2/TRBV6-3|TRBD1|TRBJ1-5
TGTGCCAGCAGTACGTACGGGACAGCTTTCAATCAGCCCCAGCATTTT
CASSTYGTAFNQPQHF
>few|TRBV7-9|.|TRBJ2-5
TGTGCCAGCAGCCCCATGTGGACAGAACAAGAGACCCAGTACTTC
CASSPMWTEQETQYF
>.|TRBV2|.|TRBJ2-5
TGTGCCAGCAGTGACAGCCAAGAGACCCAGTACTTC
CASSDSQETQYF
>.|TRBV5-3|TRBD2|TRBJ2-1
TGTGCCAGCAGCTTGCCCGGACTAGCCCCCTACAATGAGCAGTTCTTC
CASSLPGLAPYNEQFF
>many|TRBV28|TRBD1|TRBJ2-7
TGTGCCAGCAGTCGCAACAGGGGGCCCTCCTACGAGCAGTACTTC
CASSRNRGPSYEQYF
>many|TRBV6-2/TRBV6-3|TRBD2|TRBJ2-3
TGTGCCAGCAGTTACTCAGCGCGGGAGAACACAGATACGCAGTATTTT
CASSYSARENTDTQYF
>few|TRBV5-6|TRBD2|TRBJ2-7
TGTGCCAGCAGCTTCGGACTAGCGGGAGTCACTTCCTACGAGCAGTACTTC
CASSFGLAGVTSYEQYF
>.|TRBV24-1|TRBD1|TRBJ1-2
TGTGCCACCAGTGATCCTAGGACAGGGGGCGGAAACTATGGCTACACCTTC
CATSDPRTGGGNYGYTF
>once|TRBV25-1|.|TRBJ1-6
TGTGCCAGCAGTGAAGTTGGAGGGAACCGGGCCCTCCACTTT
CASSEVGGNRALHF
>many|TRBV7-2|.|TRBJ1-4
TGTGCCAGCAGCTTAGCGGGGCCAGCAACTAATGAAAAACTGTTTTTT
CASSLAGPATNEKLFF
>.|TRBV10-3|.|TRBJ2-3
TGTGCCATCAGCCTAGCCTCCACAGCAGATACGCAGTATTTT
CAISLASTADTQYF
>.|TRBV29-1|.|TRBJ2-7
TGCAGCGTTGAACAAACCTACGAGCAGTACTTC
CSVEQTYEQYF